This TCR beta chain was recovered during a study of cytomegalovirus exposure and HLA in healthy donors. The CDR3 consists of 15 residues. Germline values: CDR1 SGHNT, CDR2 YYREEE (reference sequence). V was trimmed by 0 bases and J by 4 bases, leaving 13 bases between them. Researchers ran the PCR with 60 Vbeta and 13 Jbeta primers. Authors' processing steps: Per a later analysis, the number of unique TCR beta chains was about 80 million, of which 9 million to 14 million were shared. Assay: immunoSEQ multiplex PCR; the TCRdb copy retains only in-frame clones and omits some. V, J and clone size reflect that table, while D and trimming were determined from the DNA. This table holds roughly 97,000 clones, around a tenth found once.

This clonotype originated in a middle-aged man in good health and CMV-seropositive. The chain recombines TRBV5-4 with TRBJ1-2; TRBD1 might be the D (5 bases). The sample was PBMCs. CDR3 amino acids: CASSLVAGKRYGYTF. CDR3 in DNA: TGTGCCAGCAGCTTGGTGGCAGGGAAGCGCTATGGCTACACCTTC.